This T cell receptor (beta chain) was sequenced for a study of patients and donors after allogeneic stem cell transplantation. This clonotype was observed at least ten times. This CDR3 spans 12 amino acids. V dropped 4 bases and J dropped 5 bases, with 6 bases sitting between them. TCRdb itself ran the RT-PCR reads through MiXCR, one entry per CDR3 protein. The sample yields some 960,000 distinct CDR3 sequences, about a sixth seen once. This clonotype was sampled from a human donor who was either an allogeneic HSCT recipient or a stem cell or donor lymphocyte infusion donor (not recorded which). It is not recorded whose cells these are; they may come from a transplant donor. Sequencing was carried out using blood, either unsorted or a sorted T cell fraction (not recorded which). V gene TRBV12-3 or TRBV12-4 combines with J gene TRBJ1-3; the D is unclear. The CDR3 is CASSSPRNTIYF. For the CDR3, the DNA is TGTGCCAGCAGTTCCCCGCGAAACACCATATATTTT.